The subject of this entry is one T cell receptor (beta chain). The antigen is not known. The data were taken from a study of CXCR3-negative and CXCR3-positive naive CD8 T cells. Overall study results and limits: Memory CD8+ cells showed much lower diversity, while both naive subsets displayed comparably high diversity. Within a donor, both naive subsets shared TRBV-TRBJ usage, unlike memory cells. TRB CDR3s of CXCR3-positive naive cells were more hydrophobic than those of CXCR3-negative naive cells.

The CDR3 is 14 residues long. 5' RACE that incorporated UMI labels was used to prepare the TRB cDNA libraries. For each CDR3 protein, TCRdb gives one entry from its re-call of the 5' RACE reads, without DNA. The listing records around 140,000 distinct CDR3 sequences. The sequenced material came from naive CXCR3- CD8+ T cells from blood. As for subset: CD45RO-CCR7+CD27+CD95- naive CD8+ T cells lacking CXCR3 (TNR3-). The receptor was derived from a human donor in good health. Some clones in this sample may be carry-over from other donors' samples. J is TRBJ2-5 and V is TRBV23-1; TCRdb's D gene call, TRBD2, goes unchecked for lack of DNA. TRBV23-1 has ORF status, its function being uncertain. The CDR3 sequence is CASRQRESEETQYF.